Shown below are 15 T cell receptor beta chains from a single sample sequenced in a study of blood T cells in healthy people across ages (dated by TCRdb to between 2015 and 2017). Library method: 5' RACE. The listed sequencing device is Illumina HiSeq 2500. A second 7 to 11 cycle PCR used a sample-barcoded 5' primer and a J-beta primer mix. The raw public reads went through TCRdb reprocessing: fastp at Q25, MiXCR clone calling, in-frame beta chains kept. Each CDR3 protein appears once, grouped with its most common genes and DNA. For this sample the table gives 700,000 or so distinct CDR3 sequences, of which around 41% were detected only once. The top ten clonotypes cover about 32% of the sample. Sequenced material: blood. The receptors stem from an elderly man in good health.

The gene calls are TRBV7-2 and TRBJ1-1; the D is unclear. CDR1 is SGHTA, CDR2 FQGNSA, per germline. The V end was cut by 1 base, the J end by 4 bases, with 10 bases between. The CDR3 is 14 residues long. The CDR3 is CASSLESLGTEAFF. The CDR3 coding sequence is TGTGCCAGCAGCTTAGAGTCCCTAGGCACTGAAGCTTTCTTT.

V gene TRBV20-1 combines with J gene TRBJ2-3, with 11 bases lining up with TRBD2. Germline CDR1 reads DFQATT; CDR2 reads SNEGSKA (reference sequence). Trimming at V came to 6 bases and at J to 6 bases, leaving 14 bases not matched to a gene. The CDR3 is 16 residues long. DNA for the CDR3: TGCAGTGCAACCGGGACTAGCGGCCGAAGGGGGGATACGCAGTATTTT. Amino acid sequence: CSATGTSGRRGDTQYF.

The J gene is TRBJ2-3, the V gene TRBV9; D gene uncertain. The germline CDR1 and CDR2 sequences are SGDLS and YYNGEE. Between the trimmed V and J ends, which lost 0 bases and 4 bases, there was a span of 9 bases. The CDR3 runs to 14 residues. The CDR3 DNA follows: TGTGCCAGCAGCGTAGCCGTTAGACCAGATACGCAGTATTTT. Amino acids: CASSVAVRPDTQYF.

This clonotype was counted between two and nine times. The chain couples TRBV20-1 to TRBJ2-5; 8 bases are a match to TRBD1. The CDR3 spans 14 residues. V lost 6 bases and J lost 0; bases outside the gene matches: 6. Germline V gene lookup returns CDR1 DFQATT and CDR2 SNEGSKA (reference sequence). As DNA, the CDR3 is TGCAGTGCCGCGCACAGGGGGTACCAAGAGACCCAGTACTTC. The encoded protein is CSAAHRGYQETQYF.

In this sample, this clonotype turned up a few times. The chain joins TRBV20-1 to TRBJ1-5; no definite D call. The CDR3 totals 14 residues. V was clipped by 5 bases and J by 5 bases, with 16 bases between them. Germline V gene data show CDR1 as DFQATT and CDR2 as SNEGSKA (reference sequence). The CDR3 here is CSAPPGDMDQPQHF. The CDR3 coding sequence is TGCAGTGCTCCACCCGGGGATATGGATCAGCCCCAGCATTTT.

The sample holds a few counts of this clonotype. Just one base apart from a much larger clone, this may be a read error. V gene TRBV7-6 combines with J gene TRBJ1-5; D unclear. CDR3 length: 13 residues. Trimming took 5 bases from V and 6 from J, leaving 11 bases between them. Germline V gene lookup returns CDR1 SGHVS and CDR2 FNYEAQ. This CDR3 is CASSRSEVQPQHF. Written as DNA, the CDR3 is TGTGCCAGCAGCCGCAGCGAGGTTCAGCCCCAGCATTTT.

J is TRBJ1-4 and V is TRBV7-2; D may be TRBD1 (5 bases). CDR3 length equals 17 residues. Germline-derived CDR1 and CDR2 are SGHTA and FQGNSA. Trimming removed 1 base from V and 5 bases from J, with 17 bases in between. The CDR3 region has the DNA TGTGCCAGCAGCTTAGTCCCTGTGGGGCAGCTAAATGAAAAACTGTTTTTT. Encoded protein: CASSLVPVGQLNEKLFF.

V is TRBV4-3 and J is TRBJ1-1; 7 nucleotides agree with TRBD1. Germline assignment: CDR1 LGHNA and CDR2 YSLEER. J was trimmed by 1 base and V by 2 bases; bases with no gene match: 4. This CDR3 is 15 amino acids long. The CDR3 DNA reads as TGCGCCAGCAGCCAACTTTGGACAGGGAACACTGAAGCTTTCTTT. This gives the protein CASSQLWTGNTEAFF.

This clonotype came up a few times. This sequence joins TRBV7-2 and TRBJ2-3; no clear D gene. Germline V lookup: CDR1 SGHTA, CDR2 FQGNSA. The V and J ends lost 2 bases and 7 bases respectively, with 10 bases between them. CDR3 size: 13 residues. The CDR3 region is CASSLNVVNTQYF. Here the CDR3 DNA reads TGTGCCAGCAGCTTAAATGTTGTGAATACGCAGTATTTT.

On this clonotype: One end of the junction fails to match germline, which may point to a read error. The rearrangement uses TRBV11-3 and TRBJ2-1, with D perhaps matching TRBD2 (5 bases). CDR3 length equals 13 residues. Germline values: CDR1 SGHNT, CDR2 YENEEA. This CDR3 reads CASSLEEEDEQFF. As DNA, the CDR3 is TGTGCCAGCAGCCTAGAAGAGGAGGATGAGCAGTTCTTC.

The CDR3 sequence: CASSSRGQVRTEAFF. The CDR3 coding sequence is TGTGCCAGCAGTTCCCGGGGACAGGTGCGGACTGAAGCTTTCTTT. The rearrangement links TRBV6-5 to TRBJ1-1, with 8 bases matching TRBD1. This CDR3 comprises 15 residues. The V gene end was trimmed by 4 bases and the J gene end by 5 bases; junction bases not matched to a gene: 9. The V gene's germline CDR1 is MNHEY and CDR2 SVGAGI.

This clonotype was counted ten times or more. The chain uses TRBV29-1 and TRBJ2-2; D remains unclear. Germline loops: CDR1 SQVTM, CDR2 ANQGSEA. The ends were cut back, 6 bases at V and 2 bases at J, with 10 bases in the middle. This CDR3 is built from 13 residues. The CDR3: CSVSPTNTGELFF. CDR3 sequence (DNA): TGCAGCGTCAGCCCGACAAACACCGGGGAGCTGTTTTTT.

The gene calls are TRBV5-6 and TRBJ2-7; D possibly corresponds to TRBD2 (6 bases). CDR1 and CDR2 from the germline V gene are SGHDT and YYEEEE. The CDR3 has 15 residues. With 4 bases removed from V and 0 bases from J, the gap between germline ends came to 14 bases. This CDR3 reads CASSLGTSSSYEQYF. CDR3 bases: TGTGCCAGCAGCCTTGGAACTAGCAGCTCCTACGAGCAGTACTTC.

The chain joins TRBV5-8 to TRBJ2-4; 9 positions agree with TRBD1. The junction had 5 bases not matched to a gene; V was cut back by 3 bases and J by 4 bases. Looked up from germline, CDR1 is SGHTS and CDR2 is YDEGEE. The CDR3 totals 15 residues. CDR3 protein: CASSWVGQGKNIQYF. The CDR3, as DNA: TGTGCCAGCAGCTGGGTTGGACAGGGGAAAAACATTCAGTACTTC.

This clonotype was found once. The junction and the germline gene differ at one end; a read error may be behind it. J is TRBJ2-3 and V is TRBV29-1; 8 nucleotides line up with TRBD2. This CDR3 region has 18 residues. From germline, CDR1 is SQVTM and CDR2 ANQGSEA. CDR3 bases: TGCAGCGTTTCCAAGGGACTAGTGGGAGGGCCCGGCACAGATGCGCAGTATTTT. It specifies CSVSKGLVGGPGTDAQYF.